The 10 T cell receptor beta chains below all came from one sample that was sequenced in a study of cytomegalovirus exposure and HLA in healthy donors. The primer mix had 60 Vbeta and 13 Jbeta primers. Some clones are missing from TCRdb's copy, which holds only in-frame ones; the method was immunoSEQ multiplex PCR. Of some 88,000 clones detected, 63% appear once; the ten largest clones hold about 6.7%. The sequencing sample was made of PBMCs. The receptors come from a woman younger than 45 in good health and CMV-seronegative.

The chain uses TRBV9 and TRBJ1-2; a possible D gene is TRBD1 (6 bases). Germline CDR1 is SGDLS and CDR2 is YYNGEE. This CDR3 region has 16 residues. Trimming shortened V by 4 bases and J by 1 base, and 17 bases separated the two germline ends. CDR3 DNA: TGTGCCAGCAGCCGCTTGAGGGGGGGCTATAACTATGGCTACACCTTC. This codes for CASSRLRGGYNYGYTF.

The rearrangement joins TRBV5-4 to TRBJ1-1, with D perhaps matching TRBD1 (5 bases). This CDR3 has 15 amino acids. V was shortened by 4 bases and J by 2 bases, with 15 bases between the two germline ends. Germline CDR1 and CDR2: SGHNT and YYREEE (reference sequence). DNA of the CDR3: TGTGCCAGCAGCGCAACAGGAACCCTCAACACTGAAGCTTTCTTT. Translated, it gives CASSATGTLNTEAFF. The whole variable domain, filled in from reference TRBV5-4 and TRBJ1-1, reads ETGVTQSPTHLIKTRGQQVTLRCSSQSGHNTVSWYQQALGQGPQFIFQYYREEENGRGNFPPRFSGLQFPNYSSELNVNALELDDSALYLCASSATGTLNTEAFFGQGTRLTVV.

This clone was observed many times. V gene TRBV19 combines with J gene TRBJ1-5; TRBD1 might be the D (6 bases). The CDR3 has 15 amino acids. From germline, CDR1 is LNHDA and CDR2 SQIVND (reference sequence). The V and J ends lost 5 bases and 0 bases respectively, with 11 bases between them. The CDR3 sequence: CASSSGHYSNQPQHF. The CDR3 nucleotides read TGTGCCAGTAGTTCGGGACATTATAGCAATCAGCCCCAGCATTTT.

The CDR3 region has the DNA TGCGCCAGCGCCCCCGGGGGGACAAATGAAAAACTGTTTTTT. Amino acids: CASAPGGTNEKLFF. The V gene is TRBV5-1, the J gene TRBJ1-4; D is possibly TRBD1 (6 bases). Germline CDR1 is SGHRS and CDR2 is YFSETQ. The CDR3 has 14 amino acids. V was trimmed by 7 bases and J by 5 bases, leaving 15 bases between them.

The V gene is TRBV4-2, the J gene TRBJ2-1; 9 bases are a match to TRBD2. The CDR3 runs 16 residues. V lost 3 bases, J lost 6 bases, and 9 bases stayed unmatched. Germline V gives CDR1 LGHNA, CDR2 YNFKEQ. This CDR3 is CASSHPASGGFNEQFF. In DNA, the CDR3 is TGTGCCAGCAGCCACCCAGCCAGCGGGGGGTTCAATGAGCAGTTCTTC.

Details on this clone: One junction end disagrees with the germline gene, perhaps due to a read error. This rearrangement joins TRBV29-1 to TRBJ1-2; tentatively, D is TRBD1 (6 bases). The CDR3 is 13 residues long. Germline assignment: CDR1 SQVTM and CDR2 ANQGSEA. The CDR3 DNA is TGCAGCGTAACCGGGACAAGGGTTAACTATGACCTCTTC. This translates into CSVTGTRVNYDLF.

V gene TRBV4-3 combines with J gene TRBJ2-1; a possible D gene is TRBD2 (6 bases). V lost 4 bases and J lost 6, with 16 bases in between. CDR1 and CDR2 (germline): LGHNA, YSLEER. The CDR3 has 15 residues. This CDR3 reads CASSLTPGGFNEQFF. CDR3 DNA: TGCGCCAGCAGCCTCACACCCGGGGGATTCAATGAGCAGTTCTTC.

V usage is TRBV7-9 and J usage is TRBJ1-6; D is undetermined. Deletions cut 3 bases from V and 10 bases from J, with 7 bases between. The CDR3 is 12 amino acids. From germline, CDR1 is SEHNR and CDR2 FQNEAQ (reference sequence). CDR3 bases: TGTGCCAGCAGCTTGGAGATCTCACCCCTCCACTTT. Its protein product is CASSLEISPLHF.

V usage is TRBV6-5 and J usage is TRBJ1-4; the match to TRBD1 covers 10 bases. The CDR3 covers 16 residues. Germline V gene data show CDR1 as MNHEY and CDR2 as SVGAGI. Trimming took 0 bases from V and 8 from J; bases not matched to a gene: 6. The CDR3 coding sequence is TGTGCCAGCAGTTACTCGTCCGGGACAGGGGCGGAAAAACTGTTTTTT. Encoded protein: CASSYSSGTGAEKLFF.

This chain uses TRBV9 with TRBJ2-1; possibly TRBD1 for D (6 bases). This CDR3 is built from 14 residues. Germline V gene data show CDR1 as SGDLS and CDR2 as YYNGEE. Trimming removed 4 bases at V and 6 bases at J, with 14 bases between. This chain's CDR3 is CASSKQGPGNEQFF. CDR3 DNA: TGTGCCAGCAGCAAACAGGGTCCAGGCAATGAGCAGTTCTTC.